Listed here are 9 T cell receptor beta chains from one sample, sequenced in a study of blood T cell repertoires in COVID-19. Measured with immunoSEQ multiplex PCR; TCRdb has only the in-frame clones, and not every one. The table lists roughly 440,000 clones, around 89% of them singletons. The sequenced sample was peripheral blood. The receptors stem from a woman in her fifties or sixties with COVID-19, enrolled during active disease.

This rearrangement joins TRBV9 to TRBJ1-2, with TRBD1 matching over 10 bases. Germline CDR1 SGDLS, CDR2 YYNGEE. This CDR3 has 12 amino acids. The trim removed 3 bases at V and 13 bases at J, leaving 6 bases unmatched. The CDR3 coding sequence is TGTGCCAGCAGCGCTGGGACAGGGGCGGGCACCTTC. Residues: CASSAGTGAGTF.

This sequence joins TRBV9 and TRBJ2-1, with D unclear. The CDR3 has 12 amino acids. CDR1 and CDR2 (germline): SGDLS, YYNGEE. Trimming left V 3 bases short and J 1 base short, with 2 bases between. This CDR3 reads CASSASYNEQFF. The CDR3 DNA sequence: TGTGCCAGCAGCGCGTCCTACAATGAGCAGTTCTTC.

The genes are TRBV27 and TRBJ2-1; a weak D match, TRBD1 (8 bases). This CDR3 has 16 residues. The germline V gene encodes CDR1 MNHEY and CDR2 SMNVEV (reference sequence). V was trimmed by 4 bases and J by 7 bases, leaving 20 bases between them. CDR3 sequence: CASSSPYRGGENEQFF. Written as DNA, the CDR3 is TGTGCCAGCAGTTCCCCTTACAGGGGGGGAGAGAATGAGCAGTTCTTC.

This clone was found a few times. Other DNA sequences in this sample translate to the same CDR3. The chain links TRBV27 to TRBJ2-7; TRBD2 agrees at 7 bases. Germline assignment: CDR1 MNHEY and CDR2 SMNVEV (reference sequence). CDR3 size: 13 residues. After removal of 5 bases from V and 7 bases from J, the junction contained 8 bases not matched to a gene. The CDR3 region is CASSPGTGGEQYF. The DNA for the CDR3 is TGTGCCAGCAGTCCAGGGACCGGGGGGGAGCAGTACTTC.

V and J are TRBV28 and TRBJ2-5; no clear D. This CDR3 region has 13 residues. CDR1 is MDHEN, CDR2 SYDVKM, per germline. V dropped 3 bases and J dropped 1 base, with 6 bases sitting between them. CDR3 coding DNA: TGTGCCAGCAGTTTGCCAGTCCAAGAGACCCAGTACTTC. Encoded protein: CASSLPVQETQYF.

Comments on this clone: Sequence at one end of the junction differs from germline and may be a read error. This chain links TRBV19 with TRBJ1-5, with 10 nucleotides matching TRBD1. Germline lookup yields CDR1 LNHDA and CDR2 SQIVND (reference sequence). The CDR3 extends over 14 amino acids. The CDR3 loop reads CASSTTGGKQPQHF. CDR3 in DNA: TGTGCCAGTAGTACGACAGGGGGCAAGCAGCCCCAGCATTTT.

The CDR3 DNA is TGTGCCTGGGCCACGGGACAGCCGGGCTCTGGAAACACCATATATTTT. Amino acid sequence: CAWATGQPGSGNTIYF. J is TRBJ1-3 and V is TRBV30; TRBD1 aligns across 7 bases. CDR1 GTSNPN and CDR2 SVGIG come from the germline V gene (reference sequence). The CDR3 contains 16 residues. V dropped 5 bases and J dropped 0; count of bases not matched to a gene: 10. Drawing the rest from reference TRBV30 and TRBJ1-3, the complete variable domain is SQTIHQWPATLVQPVGSPLSLECTVEGTSNPNLYWYRQAAGRGLQLLFYSVGIGQISSEVPQNLSASRPQDRQFILSSKKLLLSDSGFYLCAWATGQPGSGNTIYFGEGSWLTVV.

The J gene is TRBJ1-2, the V gene TRBV7-9; 9 bases agree with TRBD1. CDR3 size: 15 residues. Germline V gene sequence: CDR1 SEHNR, CDR2 FQNEAQ (reference sequence). With 4 bases clipped from V and 4 bases from J, the junction kept 7 bases outside the gene matches. CDR3 nucleotide sequence: TGTGCCAGCAGCTATCAGGGACAGGGAAGCTATGGCTACACCTTC. Amino acid sequence: CASSYQGQGSYGYTF.

V is TRBV7-2 and J is TRBJ1-2; TRBD1 matches 10 bases. The CDR3 extends over 15 amino acids. V shed 5 bases, J shed 7 bases, and the junction held 10 bases outside the gene matches. Per the germline V gene, CDR1 is SGHTA and CDR2 is FQGNSA. The CDR3 sequence: CASSPSDRGFGGYTF. CDR3 bases: TGTGCCAGCAGCCCCTCGGACAGGGGGTTCGGTGGCTACACCTTC.